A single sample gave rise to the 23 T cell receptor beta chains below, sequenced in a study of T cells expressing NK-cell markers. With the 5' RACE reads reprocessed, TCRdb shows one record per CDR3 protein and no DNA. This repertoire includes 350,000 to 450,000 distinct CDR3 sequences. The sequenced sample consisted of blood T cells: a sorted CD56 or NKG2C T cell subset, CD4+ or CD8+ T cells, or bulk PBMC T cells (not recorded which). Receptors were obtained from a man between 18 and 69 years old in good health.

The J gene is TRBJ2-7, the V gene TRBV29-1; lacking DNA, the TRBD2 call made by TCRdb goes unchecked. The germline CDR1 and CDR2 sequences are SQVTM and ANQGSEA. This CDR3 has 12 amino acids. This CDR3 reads CSVSGTTAEQYF.

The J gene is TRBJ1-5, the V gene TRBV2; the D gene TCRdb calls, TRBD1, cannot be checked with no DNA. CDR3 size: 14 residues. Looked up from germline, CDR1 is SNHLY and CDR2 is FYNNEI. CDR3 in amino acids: CASSASGAAVIQHF.

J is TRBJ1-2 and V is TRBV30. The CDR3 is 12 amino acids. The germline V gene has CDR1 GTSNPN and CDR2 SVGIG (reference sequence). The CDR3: CATSDRYYGYTF.

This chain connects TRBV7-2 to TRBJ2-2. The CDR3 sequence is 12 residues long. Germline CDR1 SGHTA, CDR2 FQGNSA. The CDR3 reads CASSLTTGELFF.

The CDR3 loop reads CATSGPGRGEAFF. The chain links TRBV24-1 to TRBJ1-1. Germline V gives CDR1 KGHDR, CDR2 SFDVKD. The CDR3 extends over 13 amino acids.

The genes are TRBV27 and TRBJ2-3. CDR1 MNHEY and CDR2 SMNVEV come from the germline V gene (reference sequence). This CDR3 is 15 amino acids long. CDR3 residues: CASSLRVGYTDTQYF.

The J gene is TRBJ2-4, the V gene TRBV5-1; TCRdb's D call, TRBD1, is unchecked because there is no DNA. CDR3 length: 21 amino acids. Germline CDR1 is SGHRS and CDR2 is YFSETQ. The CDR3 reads CASSSFRQGIIGEESKNIQYF. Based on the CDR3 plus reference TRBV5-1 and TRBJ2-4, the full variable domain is KAGVTQTPRYLIKTRGQQVTLSCSPISGHRSVSWYQQTPGQGLQFLFEYFSETQRNKGNFPGRFSGRQFSNSRSEMNVSTLELGDSALYLCASSSFRQGIIGEESKNIQYFGAGTRLSVL.

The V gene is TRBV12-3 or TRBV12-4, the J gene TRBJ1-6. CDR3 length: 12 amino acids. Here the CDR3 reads CASSSYTSPLHF.

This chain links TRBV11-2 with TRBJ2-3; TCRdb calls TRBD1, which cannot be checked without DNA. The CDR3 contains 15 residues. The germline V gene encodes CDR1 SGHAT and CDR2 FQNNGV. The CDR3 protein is CASRGQGFSTDTQYF.

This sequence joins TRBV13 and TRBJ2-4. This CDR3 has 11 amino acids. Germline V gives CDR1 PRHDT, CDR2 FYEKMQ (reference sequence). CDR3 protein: CASSLGFIQYF.

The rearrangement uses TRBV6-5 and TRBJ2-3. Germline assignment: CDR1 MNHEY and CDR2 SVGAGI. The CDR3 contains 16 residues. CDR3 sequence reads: CASSTDGSLATDTQYF.

The CDR3 loop reads CASSQGDRGAGGYTF. V is TRBV3-1 and J is TRBJ1-2; there is no DNA to check the TCRdb D call of TRBD1. Germline CDR1 and CDR2: LGHDT and YNNKEL (reference sequence). This CDR3 comprises 15 residues. Full variable domain (outside the CDR3, taken from reference TRBV3-1 and TRBJ1-2): DTAVSQTPKYLVTQMGNDKSIKCEQNLGHDTMYWYKQDSKKFLKIMFSYNNKELIINETVPNRFSPKSPDKAHLNLHINSLELGDSAVYFCASSQGDRGAGGYTFGSGTRLTVV.

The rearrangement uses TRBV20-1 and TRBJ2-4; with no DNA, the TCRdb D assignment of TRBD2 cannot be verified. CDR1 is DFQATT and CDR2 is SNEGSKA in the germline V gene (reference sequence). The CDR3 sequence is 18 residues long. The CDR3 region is CSALPGLAGPGAKNIQYF.

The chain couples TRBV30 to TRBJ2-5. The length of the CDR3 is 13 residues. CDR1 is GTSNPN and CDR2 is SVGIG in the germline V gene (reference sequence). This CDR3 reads CAWSGLSQETQYF.

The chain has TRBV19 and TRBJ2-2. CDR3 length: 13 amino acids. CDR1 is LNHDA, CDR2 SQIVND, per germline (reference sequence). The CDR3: CASSPSGLGELFF.

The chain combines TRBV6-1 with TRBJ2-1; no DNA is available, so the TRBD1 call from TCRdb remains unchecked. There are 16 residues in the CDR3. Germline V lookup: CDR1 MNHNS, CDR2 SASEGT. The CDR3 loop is CASSPLDRGAYNEQFF.

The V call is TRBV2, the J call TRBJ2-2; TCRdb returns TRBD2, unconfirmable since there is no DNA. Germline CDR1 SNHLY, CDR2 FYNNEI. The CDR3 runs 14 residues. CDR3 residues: CASRGTSGAGELFF. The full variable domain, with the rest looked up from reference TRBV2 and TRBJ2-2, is EPEVTQTPSHQVTQMGQEVILRCVPISNHLYFYWYRQILGQKVEFLVSFYNNEISEKSEIFDDQFSVERPDGSNFTLKIRSTKLEDSAMYFCASRGTSGAGELFFGEGSRLTVL.

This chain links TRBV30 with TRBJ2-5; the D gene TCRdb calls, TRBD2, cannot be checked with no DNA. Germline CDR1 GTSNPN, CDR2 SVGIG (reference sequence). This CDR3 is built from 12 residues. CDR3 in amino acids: CAWSRTAGTQYF.

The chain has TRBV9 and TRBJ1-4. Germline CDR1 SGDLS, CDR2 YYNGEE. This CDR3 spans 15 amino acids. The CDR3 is CASSVFGKTNEKLFF.

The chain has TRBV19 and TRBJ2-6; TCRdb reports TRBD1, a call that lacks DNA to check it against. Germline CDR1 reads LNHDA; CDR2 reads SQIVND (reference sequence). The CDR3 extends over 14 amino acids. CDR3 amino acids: CASTGIGRANVLTF. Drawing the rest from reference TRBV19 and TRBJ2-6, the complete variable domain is DGGITQSPKYLFRKEGQNVTLSCEQNLNHDAMYWYRQDPGQGLRLIYYSQIVNDFQKGDIAEGYSVSREKKESFPLTVTSAQKNPTAFYLCASTGIGRANVLTFGAGSRLTVL.

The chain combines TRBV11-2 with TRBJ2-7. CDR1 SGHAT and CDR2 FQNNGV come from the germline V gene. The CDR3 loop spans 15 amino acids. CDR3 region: CASSLGVGRTYEQYF.

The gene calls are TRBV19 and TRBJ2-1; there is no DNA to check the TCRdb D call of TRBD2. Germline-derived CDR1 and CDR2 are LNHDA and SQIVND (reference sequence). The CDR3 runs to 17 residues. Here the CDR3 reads CASSMNSGRYSYNEQFF.

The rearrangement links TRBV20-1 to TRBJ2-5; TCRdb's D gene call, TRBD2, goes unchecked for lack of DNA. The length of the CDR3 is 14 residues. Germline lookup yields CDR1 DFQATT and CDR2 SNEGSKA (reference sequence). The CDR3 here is CSAPPALGVETQYF.